The 32 T cell receptor beta chains in this list originate from one sample, sequenced in a study of control samples from healthy donors and cancer patients. The assay was immunoSEQ multiplex PCR, and TCRdb's table has in-frame clones only and misses some. This repertoire shows around 200,000 clones, 90% to 95% found once; its top ten account for 1.4% to 1.5%. The sequenced material came from blood. These receptors all come from a man aged 18-30 years in good health.

The V call is TRBV30, the J call TRBJ1-2; D possibly corresponds to TRBD1 (5 bases). The V and J ends lost 1 base and 1 base respectively, with 13 bases between them. Germline-derived CDR1 and CDR2 are GTSNPN and SVGIG (reference sequence). The CDR3 is 15 amino acids. The CDR3 nucleotides are TGTGCCTGGAGTGCCCCGGGGCTTGATAACTATGGCTACACCTTC. Translating gives CAWSAPGLDNYGYTF.

The rearrangement links TRBV2 to TRBJ1-4; D is undetermined. Germline V gene data show CDR1 as SNHLY and CDR2 as FYNNEI. The CDR3 consists of 11 residues. Trimming took off 4 bases at V and 13 bases at J, with 10 bases between the two ends. CDR3: CASSAASSLFF. CDR3 coding DNA: TGTGCCAGCAGTGCGGCCAGTTCACTGTTTTTT.

The chain links TRBV5-6 to TRBJ2-2, with D unclear. The CDR3 has 13 amino acids. Germline V CDR1 and CDR2: SGHDT, YYEEEE. Trimming removed 2 bases from V and 2 bases from J, with 4 bases in between. The CDR3 here is CASSFGNTGELFF. CDR3 in DNA: TGTGCCAGCAGCTTTGGTAACACCGGGGAGCTGTTTTTT.

V gene TRBV2 combines with J gene TRBJ1-1; 10 nucleotides agree with TRBD1. The CDR3 spans 13 residues. Germline V gene sequence: CDR1 SNHLY, CDR2 FYNNEI. V lost 8 bases to trimming and J lost 10 bases; unmatched junction nucleotides: 10. The CDR3 spells CASARDRGRGAFF. The CDR3 nucleotides read TGTGCCAGCGCCCGAGACAGGGGGCGTGGAGCTTTCTTT.

The rearrangement uses TRBV15 and TRBJ1-5; 8 bases map to TRBD1. J lost 2 bases, V lost 1 base, and 4 bases had no gene match. The CDR3 covers 16 residues. CDR1 and CDR2 (germline): LNHNV, YYDKDF (reference sequence). CDR3 amino acids: CATSRGTGIGNQPQHF. The DNA of the CDR3 is TGTGCCACCAGCAGAGGGACAGGGATCGGCAATCAGCCCCAGCATTTT. The entire variable domain, with the rest obtained from reference TRBV15 and TRBJ1-5, is as follows: DAMVIQNPRYQVTQFGKPVTLSCSQTLNHNVMYWYQQKSSQAPKLLFHYYDKDFNNEADTPDNFQSRRPNTSFCFLDIRSPGLGDTAMYLCATSRGTGIGNQPQHFGDGTRLSIL.

This chain uses TRBV10-3 with TRBJ1-1, with TRBD1 identical over 9 bases. The CDR3 spans 14 residues. Losses at the gene ends were 7 bases for V and 2 bases for J; bases not matched to a gene: 5. Germline V CDR1 and CDR2: ENHRY, SYGVKD. The CDR3 region has the DNA TGTGCCATCAACACAGGGGGCGCCAACACTGAAGCTTTCTTT. As protein: CAINTGGANTEAFF.

This clone appeared once. The DNA for the CDR3 is TGTGCCAGTCTCTGGGGCAATGAGCAGTTCTTC. The encoded protein is CASLWGNEQFF. The gene calls are TRBV3-1 (or the pseudogene TRBV3-2) and TRBJ2-1, with D hard to call. The CDR3 totals 11 residues. Germline loops: CDR1 LGHDT, CDR2 YNNKEL (reference sequence). Trimming pared 9 bases from V and 6 bases from J, leaving 9 bases between.

The CDR3 nucleotides read TGTGCCTGGAGTGTAGGGGTAGCGGGGGGGGCCACAGATACGCAGTATTTT. This sequence encodes CAWSVGVAGGATDTQYF. The rearrangement joins TRBV30 to TRBJ2-3; 11 bases fit TRBD2. CDR3 length equals 17 residues. Germline CDR1 is GTSNPN and CDR2 is SVGIG (reference sequence). J lost 2 bases, V lost 0 bases, and 7 bases had no gene match. The whole variable domain, filled in from reference TRBV30 and TRBJ2-3, reads SQTIHQWPATLVQPVGSPLSLECTVEGTSNPNLYWYRQAAGRGLQLLFYSVGIGQISSEVPQNLSASRPQDRQFILSSKKLLLSDSGFYLCAWSVGVAGGATDTQYFGPGTRLTVL.

The V and J genes are TRBV27 and TRBJ1-4; 12 bases line up with TRBD1. Trimming removed 5 bases from V and 4 bases from J; junction bases left unmatched: 11. Germline V gives CDR1 MNHEY, CDR2 SMNVEV (reference sequence). CDR3 length: 18 amino acids. In DNA, the CDR3 is TGTGCCAGCAGTCCACCCCGCCGGGACAGGGGGCTTAATGAAAAACTGTTTTTT. It is translated as CASSPPRRDRGLNEKLFF.

V gene TRBV27 combines with J gene TRBJ2-1; TRBD1 aligns across 7 bases. V gave up 3 bases and J gave up 0 bases; unmatched junction bases: 5. CDR1 and CDR2 (germline): MNHEY, SMNVEV (reference sequence). The CDR3 is 16 residues long. This CDR3 is CASSFLDRVSYNEQFF. The CDR3 DNA reads TGTGCCAGCAGTTTCCTTGACAGGGTCTCCTACAATGAGCAGTTCTTC.

This rearrangement joins TRBV3-1 (or the pseudogene TRBV3-2) to TRBJ1-3, with D uncertain. The CDR3 has 15 amino acids. Germline CDR1 LGHDT, CDR2 YNNKEL (reference sequence). Trimming removed 4 bases at V and 7 bases at J, with 17 bases between. The CDR3 sequence: CASSLDDSIRNTIYF. The CDR3 DNA reads TGTGCCAGCAGCCTAGACGACTCCATTCGGAACACCATATATTTT.

This clone occurred once. The V gene is TRBV6-2 or TRBV6-3, the J gene TRBJ2-2, with TRBD2 matching over 11 bases. With 4 bases clipped from V and 7 bases from J, the junction kept 2 bases outside the gene matches. The germline V gene encodes CDR1 MNHEY and CDR2 SVGEGT. CDR3 length equals 14 residues. The CDR3 loop reads CASSSSGGFGELFF. CDR3 DNA: TGTGCCAGCAGTTCTAGCGGGGGGTTCGGGGAGCTGTTTTTT.

The genes are TRBV25-1 and TRBJ2-4; possible D gene TRBD2, 7 bases. This CDR3 spans 13 amino acids. Trimming took off 3 bases at V and 7 bases at J, with 10 bases between the two ends. The germline gives CDR1 MGHDK, CDR2 SYGVNS. Here the CDR3 reads CASSEGGRNIQYF. CDR3 nucleotide sequence: TGTGCCAGCAGTGAGGGGGGGCGGAACATTCAGTACTTC. Full variable domain (remainder filled in from reference TRBV25-1 and TRBJ2-4): EADIYQTPRYLVIGTGKKITLECSQTMGHDKMYWYQQDPGMELHLIHYSYGVNSTEKGDLSSESTVSRIRTEHFPLTLESARPSHTSQYLCASSEGGRNIQYFGAGTRLSVL.

The V gene is TRBV24-1, the J gene TRBJ2-1; D unclear. Germline assignment: CDR1 KGHDR and CDR2 SFDVKD. This CDR3 comprises 12 residues. V lost 4 bases, J lost 9 bases, and 9 bases lay in between. The DNA for the CDR3 is TGTGCCACCAGTGACAGTAGAGGTGAGCAGTTCTTC. Translated, it gives CATSDSRGEQFF.

This chain joins TRBV5-6 and TRBJ2-3; TRBD2 matches 9 bases. The germline gives CDR1 SGHDT, CDR2 YYEEEE. The CDR3 is made up of 17 amino acids. J lost 2 bases, V lost 2 bases, and 9 bases had no gene match. The CDR3 coding sequence is TGTGCCAGCAGCTTAGGCGGGGGGGGGACTATCACAGATACGCAGTATTTT. Translating it yields CASSLGGGGTITDTQYF. Variable domain in full (rest from reference TRBV5-6 and TRBJ2-3): DAGVTQSPTHLIKTRGQQVTLRCSPKSGHDTVSWYQQALGQGPQFIFQYYEEEERQRGNFPDRFSGHQFPNYSSELNVNALLLGDSALYLCASSLGGGGTITDTQYFGPGTRLTVL.

As DNA, the CDR3 is TGTGCCAGCTCACCACCGGACACTGAAGCTTTCTTT. This gives the protein CASSPPDTEAFF. The chain has TRBV18 and TRBJ1-1, with D hard to call. V lost 0 bases, J lost 3 bases, and 2 bases lay in between. The CDR3 runs to 12 residues. Germline-derived CDR1 and CDR2 are KGHSH and LQKENI.

V usage is TRBV6-6 and J usage is TRBJ1-6, with D unclear. Germline-derived CDR1 and CDR2 are MNHNY and SVGAGI (reference sequence). The CDR3 loop spans 14 amino acids. Trimming pared 1 base from V and 9 bases from J, leaving 10 bases between. CDR3: CASSYWVLTSPLHF. The CDR3 bases are TGTGCCAGCAGTTACTGGGTCTTAACTTCACCCCTCCACTTT.

The J gene is TRBJ1-2, the V gene TRBV21-1; TRBD1, the table's D call, was not compared with the DNA. TRBV21-1 is a known pseudogene. The CDR3 consists of 16 residues. This CDR3 is CASSKALRGRNYGYTF. The CDR3 nucleotides read TGTGCCAGCAGCAAAGCGCTCAGGGGTAGGAACTATGGCTACACCTTC.

The chain is built from TRBV3-1 (or the pseudogene TRBV3-2) and TRBJ1-2; tentatively, D is TRBD1 (5 bases). The CDR3 length is 13 residues. V was pared by 5 bases and J by 2 bases, with 9 bases between. Germline-derived CDR1 and CDR2 are LGHDT and YNNKEL (reference sequence). CDR3 loop: CASSKTVNYGYTF. In DNA, the CDR3 is TGTGCCAGCAGCAAGACAGTAAACTATGGCTACACCTTC.

The J gene is TRBJ1-1, the V gene TRBV18; D not resolved. The CDR3 loop spans 17 amino acids. V was clipped by 3 bases and J by 0 bases, with 17 bases between them. Germline V gene sequence: CDR1 KGHSH, CDR2 LQKENI. DNA of the CDR3: TGTGCCAGCTCACCTCTAGGTGGAGTTCACATGAACACTGAAGCTTTCTTT. Translation gives CASSPLGGVHMNTEAFF.

The V and J genes are TRBV6-5 and TRBJ1-1; 10 nucleotides match TRBD1. With 6 bases clipped from V and 7 bases from J, the junction kept 5 bases outside the gene matches. The CDR3 has 13 amino acids. CDR1 and CDR2 (germline): MNHEY, SVGAGI. The CDR3 region is CASRRTGGNEAFF. The CDR3 DNA reads as TGTGCCAGCAGAAGGACAGGGGGTAATGAAGCTTTCTTT.

The CDR3 bases are TGTGCCAGCAGTTACGCACAGGGGTATCAGTATTTT. This codes for CASSYAQGYQYF. The V and J genes are TRBV12-3 or TRBV12-4 and TRBJ2-3; TRBD1 matches at 7 bases. The J segment lost 12 bases and the V segment lost 4 bases, leaving 7 bases of the junction unmatched. This CDR3 has 12 residues.

This rearrangement joins TRBV4-2 to TRBJ2-1, with D perhaps TRBD1 or TRBD2 (5 bases each). Per the germline V gene, CDR1 is LGHNA and CDR2 is YNFKEQ. The length of the CDR3 is 15 residues. Trimming took 1 base from V and 5 from J, leaving 12 bases between them. For the CDR3, the DNA is TGTGCCAGCAGCCAAGCATCAGGGACGCACAATGAGCAGTTCTTC. Its translation is CASSQASGTHNEQFF.

This chain links TRBV9 with TRBJ2-2; the D call may be TRBD1 or TRBD2 (5 bases each). Trimming removed 3 bases from V and 1 base from J, with 10 bases in between. Germline lookup yields CDR1 SGDLS and CDR2 YYNGEE. The CDR3 totals 15 residues. CDR3 residues: CASSGGTENTGELFF. CDR3 DNA sequence: TGTGCCAGCAGCGGTGGGACGGAGAACACCGGGGAGCTGTTTTTT.

V is TRBV10-3 and J is TRBJ2-7; D gene uncertain. The germline V gene encodes CDR1 ENHRY and CDR2 SYGVKD. V lost 8 bases, J lost 1 base, and 9 bases lay in between. The CDR3 consists of 12 residues. The CDR3 region is CAIGYKSYEQYF. CDR3 sequence (DNA): TGTGCCATCGGCTACAAGTCCTACGAGCAGTACTTC.

The chain carries TRBV30 and TRBJ2-1; D may be TRBD1 or TRBD2 (5 bases each). The germline V and J ends were trimmed by 3 bases and 9 bases, with 12 bases remaining between them. This CDR3 region has 12 residues. Germline V gene data show CDR1 as GTSNPN and CDR2 as SVGIG (reference sequence). The CDR3 DNA reads as TGTGCCTGGAGCCGTTTGGGGACTGAGCAGTTCTTC. It translates to CAWSRLGTEQFF.

V is TRBV5-1 and J is TRBJ2-4; D may correspond to TRBD1 or TRBD2 (5 bases each). Per the germline V gene, CDR1 is SGHRS and CDR2 is YFSETQ. Trimming stripped 0 bases from V and 6 bases from J, with 10 bases between. The CDR3 sequence is 14 residues long. CDR3: CASSLAEGTNIQYF. For the CDR3, the DNA is TGCGCCAGCAGCTTGGCCGAAGGGACAAACATTCAGTACTTC.

This chain joins TRBV29-1 and TRBJ2-1; unclear D gene. The CDR3 is made up of 11 amino acids. With 5 bases removed from V and 14 bases from J, the gap between germline ends came to 16 bases. CDR1 and CDR2 from the germline V gene are SQVTM and ANQGSEA. The CDR3 sequence is CSVRKTASKFF. Here the CDR3 DNA reads TGCAGCGTTCGTAAGACCGCCTCAAAGTTCTTC.

V is TRBV6-5 and J is TRBJ2-1; D is possibly TRBD1 (6 bases). The CDR3 runs 14 residues. The V gene lost 4 bases and the J gene lost 7 bases, with 14 bases spanning the gap. The germline V gene encodes CDR1 MNHEY and CDR2 SVGAGI. The CDR3 DNA reads TGTGCCAGCAGTTTCCAGGGGTATCCGAATGAGCAGTTCTTC. Translating gives CASSFQGYPNEQFF.

The V and J genes are TRBV10-1 and TRBJ1-4; 11 nucleotides line up with TRBD1. The CDR3 length is 15 residues. The germline CDR1 and CDR2 sequences are WNHNN and SYGVQD (reference sequence). V lost 5 bases and J lost 5; bases outside the gene matches: 4. The CDR3 is CASSSGQGANEKLFF. The CDR3 coding sequence is TGCGCCAGCAGTAGCGGACAGGGGGCGAATGAAAAACTGTTTTTT.

This clone was picked up one time. The gene calls are TRBV7-2 and TRBJ1-3; D not certain. Per the germline V gene, CDR1 is SGHTA and CDR2 is FQGNSA. Trimming took off 2 bases at V and 4 bases at J, with 9 bases between the two ends. The CDR3 runs 14 residues. This CDR3 reads CASSLNKAGNTIYF. CDR3 coding DNA: TGTGCCAGCAGCTTAAACAAGGCAGGAAACACCATATATTTT.

This chain joins TRBV6-1 and TRBJ1-5; possible D gene TRBD1, 5 bases. Germline-derived CDR1 and CDR2 are MNHNS and SASEGT. V lost 2 bases to trimming and J lost 1 base, with 9 bases between them. The CDR3 totals 15 residues. CDR3: CASSESQGSNQPQHF. The CDR3, as DNA: TGTGCCAGCAGTGAAAGTCAGGGAAGCAATCAGCCCCAGCATTTT.